Listed below are T cell receptor beta chains from one sample, sequenced in a study of cytomegalovirus exposure and HLA in healthy donors. Profiling relied on immunoSEQ multiplex PCR, and the TCRdb table lists in-frame clones only, not all of them. Here the sample spans around 100,000 clones, roughly 74% being singletons. What was sequenced was PBMCs. The receptors originated from a woman aged 25 to 39 in good health and CMV-seronegative. Both conserved end residues are part of each CDR3. A D gene is named only where the DNA matches it firmly. Clone size appears in some rows only: once, few, many, or a class for an expanded clone.

CASSMTSGNEQFF TGTGCCAGTAGTATGACTAGCGGGAATGAGCAGTTCTTC TRBV19 . TRBJ2-1 TRBD2
CASSLVDRGFALHF TGTGCCAGCAGCTTGGTGGACAGGGGATTCGCCCTCCACTTT TRBV5-6 few TRBJ1-6 TRBD1
CASSSSGAYNEQFF TGCGCCAGCAGCTCTAGCGGAGCCTACAATGAGCAGTTCTTC TRBV5-1 few TRBJ2-1 TRBD2
CASSQLLADTYEQYF TGCGCCAGCAGCCAACTTCTAGCGGACACCTACGAGCAGTACTTC TRBV4-3 . TRBJ2-7 TRBD2
CASSLSVNQPQHF TGTGCCAGCAGTTTGTCAGTAAATCAGCCCCAGCATTTT TRBV6-5 . TRBJ1-5 .
CASSLQSYNSPLHF TGTGCCAGCAGTTTACAGTCCTATAATTCACCCCTCCACTTT TRBV27 . TRBJ1-6 .
CAWSALDGSYEQYF TGTGCCTGGAGTGCTCTAGACGGATCCTACGAGCAGTACTTC TRBV30 . TRBJ2-7 .
CASQTPGQGLNGYTF TGTGCCAGTCAAACTCCGGGACAGGGTCTGAATGGCTACACCTTC TRBV19 few TRBJ1-2 TRBD1
CASSVGGGAGELFF TGCGCCAGCAGTGTCGGCGGGGGGGCCGGGGAGCTGTTTTTT TRBV10-1 . TRBJ2-2 TRBD2
CAWSATGFSGANVLTF TGTGCCTGGAGTGCGACAGGGTTCTCTGGGGCCAACGTCCTGACTTTC TRBV30 once TRBJ2-6 TRBD1
CASSPYMNQPQHF TGTGCCAGCAGCCCTTATATGAATCAGCCCCAGCATTTT TRBV7-2 . TRBJ1-5 .
CASSDSTGAGELFF TGTGCCAGCAGTGACTCGACCGGGGCCGGGGAGCTGTTTTTT TRBV6-4 few TRBJ2-2 .
CSVETGSSYEQYF TGCAGCGTTGAGACAGGGAGTTCCTACGAGCAGTACTTC TRBV29-1 . TRBJ2-7 TRBD1
CAWSISRTATNEKLFF TGTGCCTGGAGTATCTCGAGGACAGCAACTAATGAAAAACTGTTTTTT TRBV30 . TRBJ1-4 .
CASGLFEPPGDTQYF TGTGCTAGTGGTTTGTTCGAGCCCCCCGGGGATACGCAGTATTTT TRBV12-5 . TRBJ2-3 .
CASSAEGSSGANVLTF TGCGCCAGCAGCGCGGAGGGGTCCTCTGGGGCCAACGTCCTGACTTTC TRBV5-1 . TRBJ2-6 .
CASRQGNGNQPQHF TGTGCCAGCAGGCAGGGTAACGGCAATCAGCCCCAGCATTTT TRBV6-5 . TRBJ1-5 .
CASSLAEKDNEQFF TGTGCCAGCAGCTTAGCGGAGAAAGACAATGAGCAGTTCTTC TRBV7-9 . TRBJ2-1 .
CASCRVPGNNQPQHF TGTGCCAGTTGTAGGGTGCCGGGGAACAATCAGCCCCAGCATTTT TRBV19 . TRBJ1-5 .
CASSLTSGPYNEQFF TGTGCCAGTTCCCTGACTAGCGGGCCATACAATGAGCAGTTCTTC TRBV19 few TRBJ2-1 TRBD2
CASSSSRVGNTEAFF TGTGCCAGCAGTTCCTCACGGGTTGGGAACACTGAAGCTTTCTTT TRBV27 . TRBJ1-1 .
CASSPRLAGGPDTQYF TGTGCCAGCAGCCCCCGGCTAGCGGGGGGGCCAGATACGCAGTATTTT TRBV7-3 . TRBJ2-3 TRBD2
CASSPLGQLYGYTF TGTGCCAGCAGCCCCCTGGGACAGCTATATGGCTACACCTTC TRBV7-9 . TRBJ1-2 TRBD1
CASSLARGRGNQPQHF TGTGCCAGCAGCTTAGCCAGGGGGCGAGGCAATCAGCCCCAGCATTTT TRBV7-6 . TRBJ1-5 TRBD1
CASSLGLQETQYF TGTGCCAGCAGCTTAGGACTACAAGAGACCCAGTACTTC TRBV7-8 . TRBJ2-5 .
CASSVGRTGVSGNTIYF TGCGCCAGCAGCGTAGGCCGGACAGGAGTCTCTGGAAACACCATATATTTT TRBV5-1 . TRBJ1-3 TRBD1
CASSLAGRDTGELFF TGCGCCAGCAGCTTGGCCGGGAGGGACACCGGGGAGCTGTTTTTT TRBV5-1 . TRBJ2-2 TRBD2
CASSLLRAGGRKQETQYF TGTGCCAGCAGCCTACTCCGAGCGGGGGGGCGAAAGCAAGAGACCCAGTACTTC TRBV5-6 . TRBJ2-5 TRBD2
CASSLHRYNEQFF TGTGCCAGCAGCTTACACAGGTACAATGAGCAGTTCTTC TRBV6-5 . TRBJ2-1 .
CAWSVLGGRSSPNTEAFF TGTGCCTGGAGTGTACTCGGGGGGCGATCCAGTCCGAACACTGAAGCTTTCTTT TRBV30 few TRBJ1-1 .
CASSLISRGGYTF TGTGCCAGCAGCCTTATTTCCAGGGGTGGCTACACCTTC TRBV6-5 . TRBJ1-2 .
CASKGQYYGYTF TGTGCCAGCAAGGGACAGTACTATGGCTACACCTTC TRBV6-5 once TRBJ1-2 TRBD1
CASSIGTGTGVTEAFF TGTGCCAGCAGCATTGGTACCGGGACAGGGGTCACTGAAGCTTTCTTT TRBV11-2 . TRBJ1-1 TRBD1
CSVAGTGNQPQHF TGCAGCGTTGCCGGGACAGGGAATCAGCCCCAGCATTTT TRBV29-1 . TRBJ1-5 TRBD1
CAWNPPGGHQPQHF TGTGCCTGGAACCCCCCCGGGGGTCATCAGCCCCAGCATTTT TRBV30 . TRBJ1-5 .
CASSFGRVHNEQFF TGTGCCAGCAGTTTCGGCAGGGTCCACAATGAGCAGTTCTTC TRBV6-5 once TRBJ2-1 .
CASSLYPGSTDNYGYTF TGTGCCAGCAGCCTATATCCCGGGAGTACCGATAACTATGGCTACACCTTC TRBV4-2 once TRBJ1-2 .
CATSPEGAGGPYNEQFF TGTGCCACCAGCCCCGAGGGGGCAGGGGGACCCTACAATGAGCAGTTCTTC TRBV15 . TRBJ2-1 TRBD1
CASSQSRSYTYTGELFF TGCGCCAGCAGCCAATCACGAAGCTATACTTACACCGGGGAGCTGTTTTTT TRBV4-1 . TRBJ2-2 .
CASSPQRDYEQYF TGTGCCAGTAGTCCGCAACGGGACTACGAGCAGTACTTC TRBV19 . TRBJ2-7 .